These 24 T cell receptor beta chains originate from one sample sequenced in a study of T cells in Graves' hyperthyroidism and ophthalmopathy. RNA transcripts gave rise to amplified TCR beta CDR3 regions. The HTBI primer set drove a first-round RT-PCR of the TCR CDR3. MiXCR, applied by TCRdb to the multiplex PCR reads, yields one record per CDR3 protein. The sample consists of about 610,000 distinct CDR3 sequences, more than 15% of them appearing once. Sample: blood. The receptors originated from a woman in her thirties or forties with Graves' ophthalmopathy.

A remark on this clonotype: One end of the junction is discordant with germline, which a read error may explain. This sequence joins TRBV28 and TRBJ2-5; TRBD1 might be the D (5 bases). The CDR3 is 14 residues long. In germline, CDR1 is MDHEN, CDR2 SYDVKM. The CDR3 bases are TGTGCCAGCAGTTTATTAGGGGCCGTGGAGATCCAGTACTTC. Its translation is CASSLLGAVEIQYF. Based on the CDR3 plus reference TRBV28 and TRBJ2-5, the full variable domain is DVKVTQSSRYLVKRTGEKVFLECVQDMDHENMFWYRQDPGLGLRLIYFSYDVKMKEKGDIPEGYSVSREKKERFSLILESASTNQTSMYLCASSLLGAVEIQYFGPGTRLLVL.

The V and J genes are TRBV19 and TRBJ2-1, with D possibly being TRBD2 (6 bases). The CDR3 has 14 residues. With 3 bases removed from V and 8 bases from J, the gap between germline ends came to 14 bases. Germline CDR1 is LNHDA and CDR2 is SQIVND (reference sequence). CDR3 nucleotide sequence: TGTGCCAGTAGTATCGTCGGGAGTTTGGATGAGCAGTTCTTC. Residues: CASSIVGSLDEQFF.

With respect to this clonotype: A read error is possible here, since a much larger clone lies one base away. This sequence joins TRBV2 and TRBJ1-1; TRBD1 matches at 7 bases. The CDR3 totals 13 residues. Losses at the gene ends were 8 bases for V and 10 bases for J; bases not matched to a gene: 13. CDR1 is SNHLY and CDR2 is FYNNEI in the germline V gene. CDR3 in amino acids: CASVRTGVAGAFF. The CDR3 nucleotides read TGTGCCAGCGTCAGAACAGGGGTTGCTGGAGCTTTCTTT.

This clonotype was observed many times. The chain links TRBV20-1 to TRBJ2-7; TRBD1 aligns across 8 bases. CDR1 and CDR2 (germline): DFQATT, SNEGSKA (reference sequence). This CDR3 spans 13 amino acids. The V and J ends lost 5 bases and 2 bases, in that order; junction bases with no gene match: 5. Written as DNA, the CDR3 is TGCAGTGCTTACAGACAGGGGCCCTACGAGCAGTACTTC. As protein: CSAYRQGPYEQYF.

In its sample, this clonotype was seen a few times. J is TRBJ2-3 and V is TRBV20-1; D unresolved. The length of the CDR3 is 16 residues. V shed 0 bases and J shed 0 bases, with 13 bases lying between them. Germline CDR1 DFQATT, CDR2 SNEGSKA (reference sequence). CDR3 in amino acids: CSARELVPLSTDTQYF. The CDR3 bases are TGCAGTGCTAGAGAGTTAGTCCCCCTAAGCACAGATACGCAGTATTTT.

A few counts support this clonotype. The J gene is TRBJ2-1, the V gene TRBV10-3; D possibly uses TRBD1 or TRBD2 (6 bases each). The germline gives CDR1 ENHRY, CDR2 SYGVKD. The CDR3 is 17 residues long. With 2 bases removed from V and 7 bases from J, the gap between germline ends came to 21 bases. The CDR3 protein is CAISEPYYGGQINEQFF. The CDR3 nucleotides read TGTGCCATCAGTGAGCCGTACTACGGGGGCCAAATAAATGAGCAGTTCTTC.

This clonotype was counted at least ten times. The chain is built from TRBV18 and TRBJ2-1; 7 bases match TRBD1. CDR3 length: 15 amino acids. Per the germline V gene, CDR1 is KGHSH and CDR2 is LQKENI. The J segment lost 2 bases and the V segment lost 3 bases, leaving 4 bases of the junction unmatched. The CDR3 loop reads CASSPRTGAYNEQFF. DNA for the CDR3: TGTGCCAGCTCACCTAGGACAGGTGCCTACAATGAGCAGTTCTTC.

This clonotype was found a few times. The rearrangement uses TRBV27 and TRBJ2-7; 8 bases agree with TRBD2. There are 15 residues in the CDR3. Germline CDR1 is MNHEY and CDR2 is SMNVEV (reference sequence). J was trimmed by 2 bases and V by 3 bases; bases with no gene match: 6. The CDR3 sequence is CASSLVSGATYEQYF. CDR3 coding DNA: TGTGCCAGCAGTTTGGTTAGCGGGGCTACCTACGAGCAGTACTTC.

This clonotype has only a few counts. The gene calls are TRBV7-9 and TRBJ2-1; D is uncertain. V dropped 5 bases and J dropped 4 bases, with 9 bases sitting between them. The CDR3 has 13 amino acids. Germline V gene sequence: CDR1 SEHNR, CDR2 FQNEAQ (reference sequence). CDR3 loop: CASSADIYNEQFF. CDR3 in DNA: TGTGCCAGCAGCGCAGACATTTACAATGAGCAGTTCTTC.

The chain recombines TRBV4-1 with TRBJ1-3; D possibly corresponds to TRBD1 (6 bases). The CDR3 has 14 amino acids. CDR1 is MGHRA and CDR2 is YSYEKL in the germline V gene. The V end was cut by 2 bases, the J end by 4 bases, with 9 bases between. In DNA, the CDR3 is TGCGCCAGCAGCCAAACAGGGTGGGGAAACACCATATATTTT. This sequence encodes CASSQTGWGNTIYF.

This clonotype was recorded a few times. One junction end does not reproduce the germline sequence, and a read error may be involved. This rearrangement joins TRBV6-9 to TRBJ2-1, with D possibly matching TRBD2 (5 bases). The length of the CDR3 is 14 residues. Germline loops: CDR1 MNHGY, CDR2 SVAAGI. CDR3 sequence: CAGSLGYGVNEQFF. In DNA, the CDR3 is TGTGCCGGCAGTTTGGGGTACGGGGTTAATGAGCAGTTCTTC.

This chain links TRBV19 with TRBJ1-5; 9 nucleotides align to TRBD1. CDR1 and CDR2 from the germline V gene are LNHDA and SQIVND (reference sequence). Trimming cost V 5 bases and J 6 bases; bases outside gene matches: 11. The CDR3 spans 16 residues. The CDR3 reads CASSPVQGALGQPQHF. The CDR3 region has the DNA TGTGCCAGTAGTCCAGTACAGGGGGCCTTAGGTCAGCCCCAGCATTTT. Variable domain in full (rest from reference TRBV19 and TRBJ1-5): DGGITQSPKYLFRKEGQNVTLSCEQNLNHDAMYWYRQDPGQGLRLIYYSQIVNDFQKGDIAEGYSVSREKKESFPLTVTSAQKNPTAFYLCASSPVQGALGQPQHFGDGTRLSIL.

The chain is built from TRBV18 and TRBJ2-5; TRBD1 might be the D (5 bases). V lost 3 bases and J lost 2, with 10 bases in between. CDR1 is KGHSH, CDR2 LQKENI, per germline. The CDR3 length is 14 residues. CDR3 bases: TGTGCCAGCTCACCGCGACAGCAGCAAGAGACCCAGTACTTC. Translating it yields CASSPRQQQETQYF.

This clonotype has at least ten counts. This chain connects TRBV11-2 to TRBJ2-1; D perhaps matches TRBD2 (6 bases). The V gene's germline CDR1 is SGHAT and CDR2 FQNNGV. The CDR3 totals 15 residues. Deletions cut 3 bases from V and 2 bases from J, with 11 bases between. The CDR3 nucleotides are TGTGCCAGCAGCTTGAGGGACTTCCCCTACAATGAGCAGTTCTTC. Its protein is CASSLRDFPYNEQFF.

This clonotype was counted a few times. The V and J genes are TRBV14 and TRBJ2-1; possible D gene TRBD2, 6 bases. This CDR3 spans 16 amino acids. The V end lost 1 base, the J end lost 0 bases, and 10 bases lay between the germline ends. Germline CDR1 is SGHDN and CDR2 is FVKESK. CDR3 loop: CASSQVGGSSYNEQFF. CDR3 sequence (DNA): TGTGCCAGCAGCCAAGTTGGAGGGAGCTCCTACAATGAGCAGTTCTTC.

This clonotype was counted ten times or more. The V and J genes are TRBV12-3 or TRBV12-4 and TRBJ1-3; D is perhaps TRBD1 (6 bases). The CDR3 is 15 amino acids. V was pared by 8 bases and J by 2 bases, with 16 bases between. CDR3 bases: TGTGCCAGCCGCAAGGGGGGGAACCCTGGAAACACCATATATTTT. This sequence encodes CASRKGGNPGNTIYF.

V and J are TRBV27 and TRBJ1-5; 7 bases match TRBD1. Germline CDR1 MNHEY, CDR2 SMNVEV (reference sequence). The V segment lost 6 bases and the J segment 3 bases; nucleotides outside the gene matches: 8. The CDR3 is made up of 15 amino acids. The CDR3 DNA is TGTGCCAGCAGCCGCAGGGGGGGGGACAATCAGCCCCAGCATTTT. Translation: CASSRRGGDNQPQHF.

V and J are TRBV9 and TRBJ1-1; D is possibly TRBD1 (6 bases). The CDR3 totals 15 residues. V lost 0 bases and J 4 bases, leaving 13 bases between the germline ends. Looked up from germline, CDR1 is SGDLS and CDR2 is YYNGEE. Here the CDR3 DNA reads TGTGCCAGCAGCGTAGGGGGGCTAGGGGTCACTGAAGCTTTCTTT. Protein product: CASSVGGLGVTEAFF.

The rearrangement joins TRBV28 to TRBJ2-7, with D perhaps being TRBD1 or TRBD2 (5 bases each). Trimming shortened V by 9 bases and J by 4 bases, and 13 bases separated the two germline ends. Germline V CDR1 and CDR2: MDHEN, SYDVKM. The CDR3 runs 12 residues. The CDR3: CASTGTEYEQYF. The CDR3 DNA follows: TGTGCCAGTACCGGGACCGAATACGAGCAGTACTTC.

This clonotype showed up just a few times. V is TRBV5-4 and J is TRBJ2-1, with 10 bases fitting TRBD1. This CDR3 has 16 residues. Germline-derived CDR1 and CDR2 are SGHNT and YYREEE (reference sequence). With V trimmed by 0 bases and J by 9 bases, 9 bases remained unmatched. CDR3 nucleotide sequence: TGTGCCAGCAGCTTGGAGGGGGACAGGGGATATGGTGAGCAGTTCTTC. Its protein product is CASSLEGDRGYGEQFF.

A few counts support this clonotype. This chain connects TRBV20-1 to TRBJ2-3; TRBD2 aligns across 8 bases. This CDR3 comprises 14 residues. Per germline, CDR1 DFQATT and CDR2 SNEGSKA (reference sequence). After removal of 1 base from V and 2 bases from J, the junction contained 2 bases not matched to a gene. CDR3 sequence (DNA): TGCAGTGCTAGAGGCGGGGGGAACACAGATACGCAGTATTTT. Amino acid sequence: CSARGGGNTDTQYF.

There are a few counts of this clonotype. This chain links TRBV30 with TRBJ2-5; the D call may be TRBD1 or TRBD2 (6 bases each). This CDR3 has 14 amino acids. CDR1 is GTSNPN and CDR2 is SVGIG in the germline V gene (reference sequence). Trimming removed 3 bases from V and 5 bases from J, with 16 bases in between. CDR3 protein: CAWSDGGTRETQYF. The CDR3 DNA is TGTGCCTGGAGCGACGGGGGCACCAGGGAGACCCAGTACTTC.

This chain uses TRBV5-8 with TRBJ2-7, with D possibly being TRBD1 (6 bases). V lost 5 bases and J lost 0, with 15 bases in between. The CDR3 is 15 amino acids. Germline CDR1 reads SGHTS; CDR2 reads YDEGEE. In nucleotides, the CDR3 is TGTGCCAGCAGTCACCCCGGGACACCCTCCTACGAGCAGTACTTC. Translated, it gives CASSHPGTPSYEQYF.

This clonotype has a count of ten or more. V usage is TRBV20-1 and J usage is TRBJ2-3; the D call may be TRBD1 or TRBD2 (7 bases each). The CDR3 has 16 amino acids. The germline V gene encodes CDR1 DFQATT and CDR2 SNEGSKA (reference sequence). Trimming took 4 bases from V and 1 from J, leaving 18 bases between them. CDR3 sequence reads: CSATTQGGGRTDTQYF. Written as DNA, the CDR3 is TGCAGTGCTACAACTCAGGGGGGGGGCCGCACAGATACGCAGTATTTT.